This T cell receptor beta chain stems from a study of CD8+ T cells in alopecia areata. The germline V gene has CDR1 GTSNPN and CDR2 SVGIG (reference sequence). Trimming stripped 0 bases from V and 2 bases from J, with 8 bases between. The CDR3 length is 13 residues. Treatment given: oral pan-JAK inhibitor, 5-10 mg twice daily. Samples from alopecia areata patients were lesional scalp punch biopsies and peripheral blood. cDNA reverse transcribed from extracted RNA served as the sequencing template. TCRdb's copy holds only in-frame clones and misses some; the assay was immunoSEQ multiplex PCR. The sample comprises about 160,000 clones, less than 70% of which are singletons, and roughly 0.85% rests with the top ten.

This clonotype was obtained from a human donor with alopecia areata. The material was CD4+ T cells sorted from blood, obtained at week 4, from a patient treated with tofacitinib. The V and J genes are TRBV30 and TRBJ2-7, with D perhaps assigned TRBD1 or TRBD2 (5 bases each). The CDR3 spells CAWSVLGAYEQYF. CDR3 DNA: TGTGCCTGGAGTGTACTAGGGGCCTACGAGCAGTACTTC.